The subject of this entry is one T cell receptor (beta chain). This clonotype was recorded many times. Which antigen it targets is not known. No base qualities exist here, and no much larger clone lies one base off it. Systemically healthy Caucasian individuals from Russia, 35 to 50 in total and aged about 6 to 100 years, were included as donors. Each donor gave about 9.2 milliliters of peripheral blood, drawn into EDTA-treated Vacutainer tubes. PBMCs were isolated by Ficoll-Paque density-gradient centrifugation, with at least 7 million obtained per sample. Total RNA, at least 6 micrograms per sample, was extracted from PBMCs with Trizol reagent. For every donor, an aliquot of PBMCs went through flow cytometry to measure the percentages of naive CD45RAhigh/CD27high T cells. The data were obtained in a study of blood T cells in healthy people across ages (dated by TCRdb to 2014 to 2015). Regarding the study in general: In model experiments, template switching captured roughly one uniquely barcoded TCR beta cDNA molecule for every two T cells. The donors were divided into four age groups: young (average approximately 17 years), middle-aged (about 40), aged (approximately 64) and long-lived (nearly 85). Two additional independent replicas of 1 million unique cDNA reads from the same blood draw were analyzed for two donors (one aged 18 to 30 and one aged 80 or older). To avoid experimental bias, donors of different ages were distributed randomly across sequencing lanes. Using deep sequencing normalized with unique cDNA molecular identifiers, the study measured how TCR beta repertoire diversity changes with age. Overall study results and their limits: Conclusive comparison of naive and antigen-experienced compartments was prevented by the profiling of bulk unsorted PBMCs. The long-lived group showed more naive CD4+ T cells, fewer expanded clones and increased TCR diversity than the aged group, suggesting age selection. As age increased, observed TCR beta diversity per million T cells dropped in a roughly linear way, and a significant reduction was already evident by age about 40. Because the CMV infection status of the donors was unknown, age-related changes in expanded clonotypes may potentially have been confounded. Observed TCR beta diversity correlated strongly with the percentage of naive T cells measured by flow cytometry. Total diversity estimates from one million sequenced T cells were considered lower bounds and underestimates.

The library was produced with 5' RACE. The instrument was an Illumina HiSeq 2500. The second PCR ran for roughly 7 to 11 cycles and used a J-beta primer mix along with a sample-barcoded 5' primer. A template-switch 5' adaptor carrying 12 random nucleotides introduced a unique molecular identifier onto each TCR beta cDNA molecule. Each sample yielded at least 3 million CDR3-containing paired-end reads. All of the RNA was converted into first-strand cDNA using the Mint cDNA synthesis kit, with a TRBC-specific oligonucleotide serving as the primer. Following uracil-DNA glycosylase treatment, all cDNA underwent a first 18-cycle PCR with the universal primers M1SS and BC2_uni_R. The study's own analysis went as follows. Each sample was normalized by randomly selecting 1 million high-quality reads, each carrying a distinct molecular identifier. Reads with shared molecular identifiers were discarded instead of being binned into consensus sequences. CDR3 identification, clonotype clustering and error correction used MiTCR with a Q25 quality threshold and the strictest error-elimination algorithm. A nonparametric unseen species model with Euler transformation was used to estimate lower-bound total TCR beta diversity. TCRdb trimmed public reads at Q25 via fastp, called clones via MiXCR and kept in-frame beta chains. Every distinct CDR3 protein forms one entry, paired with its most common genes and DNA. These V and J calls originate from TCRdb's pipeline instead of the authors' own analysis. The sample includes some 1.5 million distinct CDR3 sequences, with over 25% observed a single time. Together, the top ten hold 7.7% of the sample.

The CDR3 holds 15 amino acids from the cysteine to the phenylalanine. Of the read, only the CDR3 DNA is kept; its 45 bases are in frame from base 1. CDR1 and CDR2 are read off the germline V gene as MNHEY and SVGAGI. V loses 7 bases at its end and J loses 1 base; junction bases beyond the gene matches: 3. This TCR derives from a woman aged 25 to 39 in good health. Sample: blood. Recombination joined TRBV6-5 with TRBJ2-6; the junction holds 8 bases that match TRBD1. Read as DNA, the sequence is TGTGCCAGCACAGGGGGCGGGTCTGGGGCCAACGTCCTGACTTTC. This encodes CASTGGGSGANVLTF.